The 21 T cell receptor beta chains below come from one sample, sequenced in a study of T cells in Graves' hyperthyroidism and ophthalmopathy. Amplification of TCR beta CDR3 regions was performed using RNA transcripts as template. RT-PCR in the first round (using the HTBI primer set) targeted the TCR CDR3. TCRdb re-derived calls from the multiplex PCR reads in MiXCR, one entry per CDR3 protein. Of a few hundred thousand distinct CDR3 sequences detected, more than 15% appear once; the ten largest clones hold approximately 7.4%. Material for sequencing was blood. The receptors were gathered from a woman aged 25 to 39 with Graves' hyperthyroidism.

This clonotype was recorded many times. The chain uses TRBV30 and TRBJ1-5, with TRBD1 matching over 9 bases. In germline, CDR1 is GTSNPN, CDR2 SVGIG (reference sequence). The CDR3 runs 14 residues. The trim removed 3 bases at V and 7 bases at J, leaving 7 bases unmatched. The CDR3 DNA reads TGTGCCTGGAGCCTTACAGGGGGCCGACAGCCCCAGCATTTT. Protein sequence: CAWSLTGGRQPQHF.

This clonotype was observed many times. The chain employs TRBV3-1 and TRBJ2-3, with TRBD2 identical over 15 bases. Germline lookup yields CDR1 LGHDT and CDR2 YNNKEL (reference sequence). The CDR3 consists of 16 residues. J was trimmed by 6 bases and V by 1 base; bases with no gene match: 2. The CDR3 loop is CASSQVGTSGRDTQYF. CDR3 nucleotide sequence: TGTGCCAGCAGCCAAGTGGGGACTAGCGGGAGGGATACGCAGTATTTT.

This clonotype was counted at least ten times. The chain recombines TRBV5-1 with TRBJ2-1; 10 bases fit TRBD1. The CDR3 is 14 amino acids. CDR1 is SGHRS and CDR2 is YFSETQ in the germline V gene. J was trimmed by 9 bases and V by 4 bases; bases with no gene match: 7. The CDR3 DNA sequence: TGCGCCAGCAGCCCCGGGACAGGGGAGGCTGAGCAGTTCTTC. This sequence encodes CASSPGTGEAEQFF.

This clonotype was observed a single time. This may come from a read error, since a much larger clone is one base off. The chain combines TRBV7-3 with TRBJ2-2; TRBD1 matches at 7 bases. This CDR3 is 17 amino acids long. The trim removed 2 bases at V and 3 bases at J, leaving 9 bases unmatched. Germline V gene data show CDR1 as SGHTA and CDR2 as FQGTGA. The CDR3 DNA reads TGTGCCAGCAGCTTATCCCGGGACAGCCTAGACACCGGGGAGCTGTTTTTT. Translating gives CASSLSRDSLDTGELFF.

This clonotype was counted between two and nine times. The rearrangement links TRBV20-1 to TRBJ2-7; TRBD2 might be the D (6 bases). This CDR3 is built from 13 residues. Trimming shortened V by 6 bases and J by 6 bases, and 18 bases separated the two germline ends. Per germline, CDR1 DFQATT and CDR2 SNEGSKA (reference sequence). The CDR3 protein is CSALTGDTGEQYF. Written as DNA, the CDR3 is TGCAGTGCCCTAACGGGAGATACGGGCGAGCAGTACTTC.

The sample holds a few counts of this clonotype. The chain carries TRBV15 and TRBJ1-5; TRBD1 might be the D (5 bases). The germline V gene has CDR1 LNHNV and CDR2 YYDKDF (reference sequence). The CDR3 is 17 residues long. Trimming cost V 1 base and J 0 bases, with 13 bases left between them. CDR3 bases: TGTGCCACCAGCAGAGTCCCATTGACAGCTAGCAATCAGCCCCAGCATTTT. Translated, it gives CATSRVPLTASNQPQHF. The variable domain in full, completed from reference TRBV15 and TRBJ1-5, reads DAMVIQNPRYQVTQFGKPVTLSCSQTLNHNVMYWYQQKSSQAPKLLFHYYDKDFNNEADTPDNFQSRRPNTSFCFLDIRSPGLGDTAMYLCATSRVPLTASNQPQHFGDGTRLSIL.

V usage is TRBV6-2 or TRBV6-3 and J usage is TRBJ2-1, with a possible D match to TRBD2 (5 bases). The CDR3 is 13 amino acids. Germline V CDR1 and CDR2: MNHEY, SVGEGT. V gave up 4 bases and J gave up 5 bases, with 9 bases separating them. CDR3 nucleotides: TGTGCCAGCAGTTTTACTAGGGACAATGAGCAGTTCTTC. As protein: CASSFTRDNEQFF.

A few counts support this clonotype. The gene calls are TRBV20-1 and TRBJ2-7; 7 bases align to TRBD1. The CDR3 has 13 amino acids. V lost 6 bases and J lost 2; bases outside the gene matches: 7. Germline V gene lookup returns CDR1 DFQATT and CDR2 SNEGSKA (reference sequence). The DNA of the CDR3 is TGCAGTGCCTGGACAGGATTGACCTACGAGCAGTACTTC. This gives the protein CSAWTGLTYEQYF.

This clonotype appeared many times. The chain employs TRBV7-9 and TRBJ1-1; D is uncertain. Trimming pared 6 bases from V and 8 bases from J, leaving 25 bases between. Germline loops: CDR1 SEHNR, CDR2 FQNEAQ (reference sequence). There are 16 residues in the CDR3. The DNA for the CDR3 is TGTGCCAGCAGACGATCTGCGGCCACCCTGACAACCGAAGCTTTCTTT. It encodes CASRRSAATLTTEAFF.

The chain joins TRBV15 to TRBJ2-1; weak D call: TRBD1 (5 bases). Germline CDR1 is LNHNV and CDR2 is YYDKDF (reference sequence). The CDR3 extends over 15 amino acids. V lost 4 bases and J 2 bases, leaving 12 bases between the germline ends. Written as DNA, the CDR3 is TGTGCCACCAGCACCAGGACAAATACCTACAATGAGCAGTTCTTC. Protein sequence: CATSTRTNTYNEQFF.

This clonotype showed up many times. Here the CDR3 reads CASSRVTSGNTDTQYF. The CDR3 nucleotides are TGTGCCAGCAGTCGGGTGACTAGCGGGAACACAGATACGCAGTATTTT. This rearrangement joins TRBV6-1 to TRBJ2-3, with 11 bases identical to TRBD2. Per the germline V gene, CDR1 is MNHNS and CDR2 is SASEGT. Trimming took 5 bases from V and 2 from J; bases not matched to a gene: 6. This CDR3 has 16 amino acids.

This clonotype was observed many times. The chain employs TRBV7-9 and TRBJ2-1; D possibly matches TRBD1 or TRBD2 (5 bases each). Trimming stripped 5 bases from V and 13 bases from J, with 24 bases between. The CDR3 runs 15 residues. Germline-derived CDR1 and CDR2 are SEHNR and FQNEAQ (reference sequence). As DNA, the CDR3 is TGTGCCAGCAGCATAATAGGAGGTGGTAACAGGAATCAGTTCTTC. It codes for CASSIIGGGNRNQFF. Variable domain in full (rest from reference TRBV7-9 and TRBJ2-1): DTGVSQNPRHKITKRGQNVTFRCDPISEHNRLYWYRQTLGQGPEFLTYFQNEAQLEKSRLLSDRFSAERPKGSFSTLEIQRTEQGDSAMYLCASSIIGGGNRNQFFGPGTRLTVL.

At least ten counts were recorded for this clonotype. The genes are TRBV27 and TRBJ2-7; 8 nucleotides match TRBD1. The CDR3 loop spans 15 amino acids. J lost 3 bases, V lost 3 bases, and 7 bases had no gene match. Germline V gives CDR1 MNHEY, CDR2 SMNVEV (reference sequence). CDR3 sequence (DNA): TGTGCCAGCAGTTTGGGGCAGGGGGCCTACTACGAGCAGTACTTC. It translates to CASSLGQGAYYEQYF.

This clonotype was seen ten or more times. This chain links TRBV29-1 with TRBJ2-2; TRBD2 matches at 11 bases. The CDR3 extends over 16 amino acids. The V gene end was trimmed by 2 bases and the J gene end by 4 bases; junction bases not matched to a gene: 6. The germline CDR1 and CDR2 sequences are SQVTM and ANQGSEA. The CDR3 is CSVELAGGWGTGELFF. CDR3 sequence (DNA): TGCAGCGTTGAACTAGCGGGAGGTTGGGGCACCGGGGAGCTGTTTTTT.

The sample holds many counts of this clonotype. The rearrangement joins TRBV7-9 to TRBJ2-1; 7 bases line up with TRBD2. The CDR3 covers 13 residues. V lost 5 bases to trimming and J lost 10 bases; unmatched junction nucleotides: 8. Germline CDR1 and CDR2: SEHNR and FQNEAQ (reference sequence). The CDR3 is CASSPWTSWEQFF. In nucleotides, the CDR3 is TGTGCCAGCAGCCCTTGGACTAGTTGGGAGCAGTTCTTC.

With regard to this clonotype: One end of the junction is discordant with germline, which a read error may explain. V is TRBV7-9 and J is TRBJ2-1, with 10 bases fitting TRBD2. CDR1 and CDR2 (germline): SEHNR, FQNEAQ (reference sequence). The CDR3 sequence is 15 residues long. The CDR3 region is CASSSRTSGYNGQFF. In nucleotides, the CDR3 is TGTGCCAGCAGTTCCAGGACTAGCGGTTACAATGGGCAGTTCTTC.

The chain employs TRBV20-1 and TRBJ2-7; TRBD1 agrees at 7 bases. CDR1 is DFQATT and CDR2 is SNEGSKA in the germline V gene (reference sequence). This CDR3 has 15 residues. V gave up 2 bases and J gave up 3 bases; unmatched junction bases: 10. The CDR3 DNA follows: TGCAGTGCTAGAATGAACAGGGGAAGAGACTACGAGCAGTACTTC. Translation gives CSARMNRGRDYEQYF.

This clonotype was counted many times. The chain carries TRBV7-3 and TRBJ1-1, with D possibly being TRBD1 (5 bases). CDR1 and CDR2 (germline): SGHTA, FQGTGA. V lost 1 base, J lost 3 bases, and 12 bases lay in between. This CDR3 spans 15 amino acids. The CDR3 is CASSLIPGMDTEAFF. The CDR3 bases are TGTGCCAGCAGCTTAATCCCAGGGATGGACACTGAAGCTTTCTTT. The whole variable domain, remainder taken from reference TRBV7-3 and TRBJ1-1, is GAGVSQTPSNKVTEKGKYVELRCDPISGHTALYWYRQSLGQGPEFLIYFQGTGAADDSGLPNDRFFAVRPEGSVSTLKIQRTERGDSAVYLCASSLIPGMDTEAFFGQGTRLTVV.

This clonotype was recorded a few times. The V and J genes are TRBV18 and TRBJ2-3; 9 positions match TRBD1. This CDR3 is built from 14 residues. The V and J ends lost 8 bases and 1 base, in that order; junction bases with no gene match: 4. The V gene's germline CDR1 is KGHSH and CDR2 LQKENI. This CDR3 reads CASGRTGGTDTQYF. The CDR3 DNA is TGTGCCAGCGGGCGGACAGGGGGCACAGATACGCAGTATTTT.

In its sample, this clonotype was seen a few times. A much bigger clone sits one base away, suggesting this may be a read error. The V gene is TRBV9, the J gene TRBJ2-3; no definite D call. V lost 5 bases to trimming and J lost 1 base, with 5 bases between them. This CDR3 has 12 residues. Germline CDR1 reads SGDLS; CDR2 reads YYNGEE. This CDR3 reads CASSDRTDTQYF. As DNA, the CDR3 is TGTGCCAGCAGTGACCGCACAGATACGCAGTATTTT.

This clonotype showed up many times. The chain recombines TRBV3-1 with TRBJ1-2; D gene ambiguous. V lost 0 bases to trimming and J lost 0 bases, with 8 bases between them. The CDR3 runs 15 residues. CDR1 and CDR2 from the germline V gene are LGHDT and YNNKEL (reference sequence). The CDR3 bases are TGTGCCAGCAGCCAAGATGCATATCCTAACTATGGCTACACCTTC. As protein: CASSQDAYPNYGYTF.